Each of the 7 T cell receptor beta chains below was sequenced from the same sample in a study of blood T cell repertoires in COVID-19. Assay: immunoSEQ multiplex PCR; the TCRdb copy retains only in-frame clones and omits some. Counted here are 250,000 to 350,000 clones, 85% occurring once; the ten biggest clones make up around 2.3%. Sequenced material: PBMCs or T cells enriched from blood (not recorded which). The receptors come from a woman between 45 and 65 years old who had recovered from COVID-19.

The chain recombines TRBV29-1 with TRBJ1-2, with 8 bases that match TRBD1. CDR3 size: 15 residues. The ends lost 5 bases at V and 6 bases at J; junction bases unmatched: 14. The germline V gene has CDR1 SQVTM and CDR2 ANQGSEA. The CDR3 DNA follows: TGCAGCGTTCCCCCCGTGGGGCAGGGGGCAAATGGCTACACCTTC. Protein: CSVPPVGQGANGYTF. Complete variable domain (other parts from reference TRBV29-1 and TRBJ1-2): SAVISQKPSRDICQRGTSLTIQCQVDSQVTMMFWYRQQPGQSLTLIATANQGSEATYESGFVIDKFPISRPNLTFSTLTVSNMSPEDSSIYLCSVPPVGQGANGYTFGSGTRLTVV.

This rearrangement joins TRBV19 to TRBJ1-1, with a weak D call TRBD1 (6 bases). Germline V gene lookup returns CDR1 LNHDA and CDR2 SQIVND (reference sequence). The CDR3 has 13 residues. V was shortened by 5 bases and J by 7 bases, with 14 bases between the two germline ends. The CDR3 region is CASSSGQRSEAFF. The DNA of the CDR3 is TGTGCCAGTAGTTCCGGACAGCGGAGTGAAGCTTTCTTT.

This clone was picked up one time. The V call is TRBV15, the J call TRBJ2-6; 12 bases agree with TRBD2. V was clipped by 1 base and J by 0 bases; unmatched bases: 13. This CDR3 contains 22 residues. Germline loops: CDR1 LNHNV, CDR2 YYDKDF (reference sequence). The CDR3 loop reads CATSRVARLTSGGRSGANVLTF. The CDR3 DNA follows: TGTGCCACCAGCAGAGTAGCCAGGCTGACTAGCGGGGGCCGCTCTGGGGCCAACGTCCTGACTTTC.

The chain couples TRBV18 to TRBJ2-7, with D possibly TRBD1 on 5 matching bases. The CDR3 has 14 residues. The germline CDR1 and CDR2 sequences are KGHSH and LQKENI. Trimming removed 0 bases from V and 5 bases from J, with 11 bases in between. CDR3 protein: CASSPPGRGHEQYF. The CDR3 DNA reads TGTGCCAGCTCACCACCAGGAAGGGGCCACGAGCAGTACTTC.

V and J are TRBV14 and TRBJ2-1; a possible D gene is TRBD1 (5 bases). Germline V gives CDR1 SGHDN, CDR2 FVKESK. The CDR3 has 14 amino acids. V was clipped by 1 base and J by 10 bases, with 14 bases between them. The CDR3 spells CASSQVGQLIEQFF. For the CDR3, the DNA is TGTGCCAGCAGCCAAGTGGGGCAGTTGATCGAGCAGTTCTTC. Complete variable domain (other parts from reference TRBV14 and TRBJ2-1): EAGVTQFPSHSVIEKGQTVTLRCDPISGHDNLYWYRRVMGKEIKFLLHFVKESKQDESGMPNNRFLAERTGGTYSTLKVQPAELEDSGVYFCASSQVGQLIEQFFGPGTRLTVL.

The V and J genes are TRBV2 and TRBJ2-2, with D unclear. The V gene lost 7 bases and the J gene lost 6 bases, with 15 bases spanning the gap. The germline V gene has CDR1 SNHLY and CDR2 FYNNEI. The CDR3 is 14 amino acids. CDR3 in amino acids: CASNRFMEPGELFF. CDR3 bases: TGTGCCAGCAATCGATTCATGGAGCCCGGGGAGCTGTTTTTT.

The chain is built from TRBV19 and TRBJ1-5; 7 nucleotides agree with TRBD1. The V and J ends lost 7 bases and 2 bases, in that order; junction bases with no gene match: 5. Germline values: CDR1 LNHDA, CDR2 SQIVND (reference sequence). The CDR3 totals 14 residues. The CDR3 sequence: CASTPDRGNQPQHF. The CDR3 coding sequence is TGTGCCAGTACCCCTGACAGGGGCAATCAGCCCCAGCATTTT.